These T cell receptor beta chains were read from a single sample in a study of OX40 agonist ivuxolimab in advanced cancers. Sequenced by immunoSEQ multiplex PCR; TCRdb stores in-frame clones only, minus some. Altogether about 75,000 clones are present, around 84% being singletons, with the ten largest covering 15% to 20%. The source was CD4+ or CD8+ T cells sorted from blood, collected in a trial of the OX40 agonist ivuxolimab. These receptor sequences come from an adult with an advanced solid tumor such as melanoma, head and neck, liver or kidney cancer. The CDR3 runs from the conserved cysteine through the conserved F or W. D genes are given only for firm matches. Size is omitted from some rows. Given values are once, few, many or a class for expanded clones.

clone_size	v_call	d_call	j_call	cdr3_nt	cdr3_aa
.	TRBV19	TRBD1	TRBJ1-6	TGTGCCAGTAGTGCGGGGACAGATAATTCACCCCTCCACTTT	CASSAGTDNSPLHF
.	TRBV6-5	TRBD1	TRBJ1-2	TGTGCCAGCAGAAACAGGGGGCAGGCGTTTGGCTACACCTTC	CASRNRGQAFGYTF
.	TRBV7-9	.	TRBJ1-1	TGTGCCAGCAGCTTAGCGTCTTTCGGGACGAATGAGGGGACTGAAGCTTTCTTT	CASSLASFGTNEGTEAFF
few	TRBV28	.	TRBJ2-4	TGTGCCAGCAGACCCGAATTTGTAGCGTCGAAAAACATTCAGTACTTC	CASRPEFVASKNIQYF
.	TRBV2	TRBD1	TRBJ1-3	TGTGCCAGCCAGGGACAGGGAGGAAACACCATATATTTT	CASQGQGGNTIYF
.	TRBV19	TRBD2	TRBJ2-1	TGTGCCAGTAGGGTGACTAGCGGGGAGTCCTACAATGAGCAGTTCTTC	CASRVTSGESYNEQFF
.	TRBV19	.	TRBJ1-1	TGTGCCAGTAGCCTATCTGGGGCTCCTGAAGCTTTCTTT	CASSLSGAPEAFF
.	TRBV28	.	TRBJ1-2	TGTGCCAGCAGAGGACGGGACTTCCTGGCAGGGGACTATGGCTACACCTTC	CASRGRDFLAGDYGYTF
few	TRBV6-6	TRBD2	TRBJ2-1	TGTGCCAGCAGTTACCCGAACCGGGAGGGTGGCAATGAGCAGTTCTTC	CASSYPNREGGNEQFF
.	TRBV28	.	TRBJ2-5	TGTGCCAGCAGTTCCCCGGCCTTGGAGACCCAGTACTTC	CASSSPALETQYF
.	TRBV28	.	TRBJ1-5	TGTGCCAGCAGCAGCTTGCTCAGGGGAAGTGGGAATCAGCCCCAGCATTTT	CASSSLLRGSGNQPQHF
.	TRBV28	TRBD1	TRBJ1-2	TGTGCCAGCACCCTACCCGACAGGGGGACTGGCTACACCTTC	CASTLPDRGTGYTF
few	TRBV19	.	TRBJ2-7	TGTGCCAGTGCGCAGGGGAGGGCCTACGAGCAGTACTTC	CASAQGRAYEQYF
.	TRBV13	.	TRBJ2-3	TGTGCCAGCAGTCCCGGGACTCAAAGGTCGGGAGATACGCAGTATTTT	CASSPGTQRSGDTQYF
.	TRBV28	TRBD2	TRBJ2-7	TGTGCCAGCAGTTGGCTAGCGGGGCCAGCTGAGCAGTACTTC	CASSWLAGPAEQYF